The source of this TCR beta chain is a study of T cell responses to AZD1222 COVID-19 vaccine. Study outcomes and limitations: Donors were mostly white British, more females; clonal diversity possibly underestimated. Spike-specific TCR breadth and depth both grew after two AZD1222 doses.

V lost 6 bases to trimming and J lost 8 bases, with 10 bases between them. In germline, CDR1 is SQVTM, CDR2 ANQGSEA. This CDR3 is built from 10 residues. TCRdb's copy holds only in-frame clones and misses some; the assay was immunoSEQ multiplex PCR. The data show around 69,000 clones, with roughly 84% seen just once and under 8% held by the top ten. Remarks on this clone: What it binds is not known.

The material was peripheral blood, obtained on day 0 of AZD1222 vaccination. This TCR was sampled from an adult in good health. V usage is TRBV29-1 and J usage is TRBJ1-2; unclear D gene. The CDR3 reads CSVVSDGYTF. In DNA form, the CDR3 reads TGCAGCGTCGTTTCCGACGGCTACACCTTC.